Described below is a single TCR beta chain sequence and its context. Its antigen is not known. This specimen comes from a study of OX40 agonist ivuxolimab in advanced cancers. Study-level points and caveats: Expanded clones were, on average, more numerous in CD8+ T cells than in CD4+.

Trimming left V 5 bases short and J 5 bases short, with 7 bases between. Germline assignment: CDR1 SGHAT and CDR2 FQNNGV. The CDR3 is 12 residues long. Produced via immunoSEQ multiplex PCR; TCRdb's table is partial and in-frame only. The repertoire consists of 55,000 or so clones, with roughly 87% occurring once and the leading ten covering 16%. Sequenced here: CD4+ or CD8+ T cells sorted from blood, sampled in a trial of the OX40 agonist ivuxolimab. The rearrangement joins TRBV11-2 to TRBJ2-1; D gene unclear. This TCR came from an adult with an advanced solid tumor such as melanoma, head and neck, liver or kidney cancer. The CDR3 loop is CASSLSNNEQFF. As DNA, the CDR3 is TGTGCCAGCAGCCTCAGCAACAATGAGCAGTTCTTC.